In this sample, the clone carrying this T cell receptor (beta chain) turned up a few times. Antigen: not known. The data belong to a study of molecular identifiers for immune sequencing clone quantification. The germline CDR1 and CDR2 sequences are SGHDN and FVKESK. The V and J ends lost 4 bases and 6 bases respectively, with 14 bases between them. The CDR3 has 14 residues. A CD8+CD4-CCR7+CD45RA+ phenotype served as the sorting definition for naive CD8 T cells. Study observations and caveats: Under 1% of molecules in naive cells, but over 99% of effector molecules, belonged to clones above 20 RNA copies.

Previously reported methods and listed TCR primers produced the bulk TCR libraries. MiXCR, run by TCRdb on the PCR reads, gives a single entry per CDR3 protein. This sample has hundreds of thousands of distinct CDR3 sequences, with 15% to 20% found just once. The chain couples TRBV14 to TRBJ2-3; D not resolved. This sequence was found in a human donor in good health. Some libraries in this study had Jurkat cell RNA spiked in. The sample was naive CD8+ T cells from blood, with Jurkat cell RNA spiked in. As to subset: FACS-sorted CD8+CD4-CCR7+CD45RA+ naive T cells. The CDR3, as DNA: TGTGCCAGCAGCCTGGGTCCTTTTCCCGATACGCAGTATTTT. Translation: CASSLGPFPDTQYF.